This passage covers 28 T cell receptor beta chains from one sample sequenced in a study of T-cell reconstitution after alpha-beta-depleted transplantation in children. Preparation of the TCRbeta library was carried out with unique molecular identifiers. Each CDR3 protein is one row after TCRdb ran MiXCR on the PCR reads. The repertoire consists of 490,000 or so distinct CDR3 sequences, with over 9.5% occurring once and the leading ten covering approximately 2%. This specimen was PBMCs, taken before TCRalphabeta/CD19-depleted stem cell transplant. The receptors derive from a child under 10 years old with inherited bone marrow failure, due to receive a stem cell transplant.

This clonotype was detected many times. The V and J genes are TRBV24-1 and TRBJ2-1; D is uncertain. V lost 4 bases and J 5 bases, leaving 5 bases between the germline ends. This CDR3 comprises 12 residues. CDR1 KGHDR and CDR2 SFDVKD come from the germline V gene. The CDR3: CATSESNNEQFF. The CDR3, as DNA: TGTGCCACCAGTGAATCAAACAATGAGCAGTTCTTC.

This clonotype was detected many times. The V call is TRBV7-2, the J call TRBJ1-5, with D possibly matching TRBD1 (5 bases). The CDR3 extends over 15 amino acids. Germline-derived CDR1 and CDR2 are SGHTA and FQGNSA. V lost 1 base and J lost 1, with 8 bases in between. CDR3 nucleotide sequence: TGTGCCAGCAGCTTAGGTGGGGCCAGCAATCAGCCCCAGCATTTT. It yields the protein CASSLGGASNQPQHF.

V and J are TRBV6-1 and TRBJ1-2; D uncertain. Looked up from germline, CDR1 is MNHNS and CDR2 is SASEGT. The CDR3 runs 14 residues. Deletions cut 1 base from V and 4 bases from J, with 10 bases between. CDR3 loop: CASSEGSLGYGYTF. In DNA form, the CDR3 reads TGTGCCAGCAGTGAAGGCAGCCTTGGCTATGGCTACACCTTC.

This clonotype was seen many times. This chain joins TRBV28 and TRBJ2-3; D not resolved. The CDR3 is made up of 13 amino acids. V dropped 6 bases and J dropped 3 bases, with 10 bases sitting between them. The germline V gene encodes CDR1 MDHEN and CDR2 SYDVKM. For the CDR3, the DNA is TGTGCCAGCAGGCTCTTTTCTACAGATACGCAGTATTTT. This sequence encodes CASRLFSTDTQYF.

In this sample, this clonotype turned up a few times. This chain connects TRBV20-1 to TRBJ2-1; D unresolved. CDR3 length: 16 residues. Germline V gene lookup returns CDR1 DFQATT and CDR2 SNEGSKA (reference sequence). V was cut by 0 bases and J by 1 base, with 13 bases left in between. The CDR3 loop is CSARDRASPSYNEQFF. The CDR3 nucleotides read TGCAGTGCTAGAGATCGTGCTAGTCCGTCCTACAATGAGCAGTTCTTC.

The chain links TRBV18 to TRBJ1-2; D perhaps matches TRBD1 (6 bases). The ends were cut back, 3 bases at V and 2 bases at J, with 13 bases in the middle. The germline CDR1 and CDR2 sequences are KGHSH and LQKENI. The CDR3 runs to 15 residues. Here the CDR3 reads CASSPQTGTNYGYTF. CDR3 nucleotide sequence: TGTGCCAGCTCACCGCAGACAGGCACGAACTATGGCTACACCTTC.

This clonotype appeared many times. The DNA is left out, because the CDR3 cannot be placed on it with certainty; the CDR3 is given as TCRdb lists it. The chain recombines TRBV4-2 with TRBJ1-2; the D call in the table, TRBD1, was not verified against the DNA. CDR1 and CDR2 (germline): LGHNA, YNFKEQ. The CDR3 has 16 residues if both end residues are counted. CDR3 loop: CASSQVGPGWVYGYTF.

The sample holds many counts of this clonotype. The rearrangement joins TRBV29-1 to TRBJ1-1, with D unresolved. Germline V gene sequence: CDR1 SQVTM, CDR2 ANQGSEA. Trimming shortened V by 5 bases and J by 11 bases, and 6 bases separated the two germline ends. The CDR3 length is 8 residues. The CDR3 coding sequence is TGCAGCGTTCCGGGGGCTTTCTTT. Translation: CSVPGAFF.

This clonotype was seen at least ten times. V usage is TRBV29-1 and J usage is TRBJ1-4; D is perhaps TRBD1 (6 bases). The V gene lost 5 bases and the J gene lost 7 bases, with 14 bases spanning the gap. The germline CDR1 and CDR2 sequences are SQVTM and ANQGSEA. CDR3 length: 13 amino acids. CDR3 nucleotide sequence: TGCAGCGTTTCGGTGGGGGCAGGTGAAAAACTGTTTTTT. Translated: CSVSVGAGEKLFF. Full variable domain (missing parts from reference TRBV29-1 and TRBJ1-4): SAVISQKPSRDICQRGTSLTIQCQVDSQVTMMFWYRQQPGQSLTLIATANQGSEATYESGFVIDKFPISRPNLTFSTLTVSNMSPEDSSIYLCSVSVGAGEKLFFGSGTQLSVL.

J is TRBJ1-2 and V is TRBV19; D is undetermined. The CDR3 spans 10 residues. Germline V gene lookup returns CDR1 LNHDA and CDR2 SQIVND (reference sequence). Trimming cost V 10 bases and J 0 bases, with 3 bases left between them. The CDR3 sequence is CATSNYGYTF. In DNA, the CDR3 is TGTGCCACCTCTAACTATGGCTACACCTTC.

A note on this clonotype: Germline and junction disagree at one end, which may indicate a read error. The chain combines TRBV7-9 with TRBJ2-7; 12 positions match TRBD2. This CDR3 contains 15 residues. Germline CDR1 SEHNR, CDR2 FQNEAQ (reference sequence). The CDR3 spells CASSRTSGIIYEQHF. DNA for the CDR3: TGTGCCAGCAGCCGGACTAGCGGGATAATCTACGAGCAGCACTTC.

As to this clonotype: It may be a read error: a sequence one base away is much more abundant. This rearrangement joins TRBV12-3 or TRBV12-4 to TRBJ2-3, with 8 positions matching TRBD2. Losses at the gene ends were 8 bases for V and 2 bases for J; bases not matched to a gene: 9. The CDR3 spans 15 residues. CDR3 DNA: TGTGCCAGCCGATTAGCGGGACGGTTCACAGATACGCAGTATTTT. This translates into CASRLAGRFTDTQYF.

This clonotype was seen more than once but under ten times. The rearrangement uses TRBV20-1 and TRBJ2-5; TRBD2 matches at 14 bases. Looked up from germline, CDR1 is DFQATT and CDR2 is SNEGSKA (reference sequence). There are 15 residues in the CDR3. V lost 5 bases to trimming and J lost 5 bases; unmatched junction nucleotides: 7. The CDR3 bases are TGCAGTGCTGGCCCGGGACTAGCGGGAGTGGAGACCCAGTACTTC. Its protein product is CSAGPGLAGVETQYF.

In this sample, this clonotype turned up many times. The chain carries TRBV29-1 and TRBJ2-7; D possibly corresponds to TRBD2 (5 bases). The CDR3 spans 13 residues. Germline V gene sequence: CDR1 SQVTM, CDR2 ANQGSEA. V gave up 4 bases and J gave up 2 bases, with 12 bases separating them. CDR3 in amino acids: CSVVSVTTYEQYF. The CDR3 DNA reads TGCAGCGTTGTTAGCGTCACCACCTACGAGCAGTACTTC.

In this sample, this clonotype turned up many times. The rearrangement joins TRBV6-5 to TRBJ1-2, with D perhaps TRBD1 (6 bases). Trimming stripped 0 bases from V and 0 bases from J, with 11 bases between. Germline-derived CDR1 and CDR2 are MNHEY and SVGAGI. The CDR3 runs 16 residues. CDR3 region: CASSYSWTVANYGYTF. The CDR3 DNA sequence: TGTGCCAGCAGTTACTCTTGGACAGTCGCTAACTATGGCTACACCTTC.

V usage is TRBV4-1 and J usage is TRBJ2-7, with TRBD1 as a possible D gene (6 bases). The CDR3 is 16 amino acids. The V gene's germline CDR1 is MGHRA and CDR2 YSYEKL. V lost 0 bases, J lost 1 base, and 13 bases lay in between. The CDR3 DNA reads as TGCGCCAGCAGCCAAGATCGATTAGGACAGTCCTACGAGCAGTACTTC. This sequence encodes CASSQDRLGQSYEQYF.

This clonotype was observed at least ten times. The J gene is TRBJ2-3, the V gene TRBV12-3 or TRBV12-4; D remains unclear. The CDR3 has 13 residues. The V gene lost 5 bases and the J gene lost 6 bases, with 12 bases spanning the gap. In DNA form, the CDR3 reads TGTGCCAGCAGTACGGACCCAACCGATACGCAGTATTTT. Its translation: CASSTDPTDTQYF.

The V call is TRBV27, the J call TRBJ2-1; 14 bases map to TRBD2. CDR3 length: 18 residues. The V and J ends lost 0 bases and 7 bases, in that order; junction bases with no gene match: 8. Germline values: CDR1 MNHEY, CDR2 SMNVEV (reference sequence). This CDR3 reads CASSLSPSTSGRGNEQFF. As DNA, the CDR3 is TGTGCCAGCAGTTTATCTCCCTCGACTAGCGGGAGGGGAAATGAGCAGTTCTTC.

This clonotype came up many times. The rearrangement joins TRBV6-5 to TRBJ2-7; D tentatively fits TRBD1 or TRBD2 (5 bases each). V was clipped by 2 bases and J by 5 bases, with 13 bases between them. Looked up from germline, CDR1 is MNHEY and CDR2 is SVGAGI. CDR3 length: 14 residues. CDR3 coding DNA: TGTGCCAGCAGTTACGGGGACCAGCTTCACGAGCAGTACTTC. As protein: CASSYGDQLHEQYF.

This clonotype was picked up one time. It may be a read error: a sequence one base away is much more abundant. J is TRBJ1-2 and V is TRBV3-1, with D possibly TRBD1 on 5 matching bases. The CDR3 totals 15 residues. CDR1 and CDR2 from the germline V gene are LGHDT and YNNKEL (reference sequence). The CDR3 is CASSQGGDPNHGYTF. DNA for the CDR3: TGTGCCAGCAGCCAAGGTGGGGACCCTAACCATGGCTACACCTTC. Complete variable domain (other parts from reference TRBV3-1 and TRBJ1-2): DTAVSQTPKYLVTQMGNDKSIKCEQNLGHDTMYWYKQDSKKFLKIMFSYNNKELIINETVPNRFSPKSPDKAHLNLHINSLELGDSAVYFCASSQGGDPNHGYTFGSGTRLTVV.

The sample holds many counts of this clonotype. The V call is TRBV18, the J call TRBJ2-1; 7 nucleotides match TRBD1. The CDR3 is 12 amino acids. V lost 5 bases and J lost 15; bases outside the gene matches: 10. Germline-derived CDR1 and CDR2 are KGHSH and LQKENI. The chain's CDR3 is CASSEARDSTFF. The CDR3 DNA follows: TGTGCCAGCTCAGAAGCACGGGACAGTACGTTCTTC.

The chain has TRBV18 and TRBJ2-7; 9 nucleotides agree with TRBD1. In germline, CDR1 is KGHSH, CDR2 LQKENI. Trimming removed 0 bases from V and 3 bases from J; junction bases left unmatched: 9. The CDR3 totals 17 residues. CDR3 loop: CASSPPRTGEGFYEQYF. The CDR3 nucleotides read TGTGCCAGCTCACCACCCCGGACAGGGGAAGGCTTCTACGAGCAGTACTTC.

The sample holds a few counts of this clonotype. The chain combines TRBV7-9 with TRBJ1-1, with TRBD1 matching 11 bases. CDR3 length equals 17 residues. Trimming cost V 5 bases and J 0 bases; bases outside gene matches: 8. Germline assignment: CDR1 SEHNR and CDR2 FQNEAQ (reference sequence). CDR3 residues: CASSGDRDRGLNTEAFF. CDR3 in DNA: TGTGCCAGCAGCGGCGACCGGGACAGGGGGTTGAACACTGAAGCTTTCTTT. Full variable domain (remainder filled in from reference TRBV7-9 and TRBJ1-1): DTGVSQNPRHKITKRGQNVTFRCDPISEHNRLYWYRQTLGQGPEFLTYFQNEAQLEKSRLLSDRFSAERPKGSFSTLEIQRTEQGDSAMYLCASSGDRDRGLNTEAFFGQGTRLTVV.

Ten or more counts support this clonotype. V usage is TRBV5-6 and J usage is TRBJ2-3; D unresolved. The V end lost 0 bases, the J end lost 4 bases, and 15 bases lay between the germline ends. The V gene's germline CDR1 is SGHDT and CDR2 YYEEEE. The CDR3 spans 16 residues. CDR3 loop: CASSLAGQFEADTQYF. CDR3 DNA sequence: TGTGCCAGCAGCTTGGCCGGGCAGTTTGAAGCAGATACGCAGTATTTT. Looking up the rest from reference TRBV5-6 and TRBJ2-3 gives the full variable domain: DAGVTQSPTHLIKTRGQQVTLRCSPKSGHDTVSWYQQALGQGPQFIFQYYEEEERQRGNFPDRFSGHQFPNYSSELNVNALLLGDSALYLCASSLAGQFEADTQYFGPGTRLTVL.

This clonotype was seen a handful of times. The chain has TRBV7-9 and TRBJ1-2, with 8 bases identical to TRBD1. CDR1 and CDR2 (germline): SEHNR, FQNEAQ (reference sequence). Losses at the gene ends were 5 bases for V and 5 bases for J; bases not matched to a gene: 10. CDR3 length: 15 residues. This chain's CDR3 is CASSTPDRDHYGYTF. In nucleotides, the CDR3 is TGTGCCAGCAGCACTCCGGACAGGGACCATTATGGCTACACCTTC.

This sequence joins TRBV27 and TRBJ2-1; the match to TRBD1 covers 7 bases. Germline CDR1 reads MNHEY; CDR2 reads SMNVEV (reference sequence). V shed 2 bases and J 6 bases; nucleotides not matched to a gene: 7. CDR3 length: 15 amino acids. The CDR3 spells CASSLLRGPPNEQFF. The DNA of the CDR3 is TGTGCCAGCAGTTTACTGAGGGGGCCCCCCAATGAGCAGTTCTTC.

This clonotype has a count of ten or more. The chain is built from TRBV12-3 or TRBV12-4 and TRBJ2-7; TRBD2 matches at 7 bases. This CDR3 contains 15 residues. J was trimmed by 2 bases and V by 6 bases; bases with no gene match: 10. CDR3 DNA sequence: TGTGCCAGCAGCCCGACGGGGGGAGGAGCCTACGAGCAGTACTTC. Its translation: CASSPTGGGAYEQYF.

This clonotype was found a few times. The chain uses TRBV19 and TRBJ1-2; the D gene is possibly TRBD1 (5 bases). Germline V gene sequence: CDR1 LNHDA, CDR2 SQIVND (reference sequence). This CDR3 is built from 13 residues. The V end was cut by 9 bases, the J end by 2 bases, with 13 bases between. The CDR3 bases are TGTGCCAGCGATCCGGGACGGAACTATGGCTACACCTTC. Encoded protein: CASDPGRNYGYTF.